A single sample gave rise to the 6 T cell receptor beta chains below, sequenced in a study of control samples from healthy donors and cancer patients. Sequencing used immunoSEQ multiplex PCR; TCRdb keeps in-frame clones, though not all of them. This table has 100,000 or so clones, just over 90% appearing once. Sequencing was performed on blood. All receptors derive from a woman under 30 in good health.

V usage is TRBV5-1 and J usage is TRBJ1-1; tentative D call: TRBD1 (6 bases). Per the germline V gene, CDR1 is SGHRS and CDR2 is YFSETQ. Trimming took off 4 bases at V and 5 bases at J, with 15 bases between the two ends. The CDR3 length is 14 residues. The CDR3 loop is CASSGRTDGTEAFF. The DNA for the CDR3 is TGCGCCAGCAGCGGTAGGACAGACGGGACTGAAGCTTTCTTT.

This rearrangement joins TRBV19 to TRBJ2-7; perhaps TRBD1 as D (6 bases). Germline V lookup: CDR1 LNHDA, CDR2 SQIVND (reference sequence). The CDR3 length is 14 residues. Between the trimmed V and J ends, which lost 4 bases and 1 base, there was a span of 11 bases. The CDR3 protein is CASSTTGSSYEQYF. CDR3 in DNA: TGTGCCAGTAGTACTACAGGGAGTTCCTACGAGCAGTACTTC.

The rearrangement joins TRBV6-1 to TRBJ1-2, with a possible D match to TRBD1 (5 bases). Germline CDR1 and CDR2: MNHNS and SASEGT. The CDR3 runs to 15 residues. The V gene lost 2 bases and the J gene lost 0 bases, with 10 bases spanning the gap. CDR3 in amino acids: CASSETGATNYGYTF. The CDR3 coding sequence is TGTGCCAGCAGTGAAACCGGGGCAACTAACTATGGCTACACCTTC.

V and J are TRBV27 and TRBJ1-5, with D unresolved. The CDR3 has 14 amino acids. Germline V lookup: CDR1 MNHEY, CDR2 SMNVEV (reference sequence). Trimming removed 1 base at V and 0 bases at J, with 4 bases between. CDR3 DNA sequence: TGTGCCAGCAGTTTATATAATAGCAATCAGCCCCAGCATTTT. As protein: CASSLYNSNQPQHF.

CDR3 sequence reads: CSVTNGVGYTF. CDR3 bases: TGCAGCGTCACGAATGGCGTAGGCTACACCTTC. V gene TRBV29-1 combines with J gene TRBJ1-2, with no clear D. CDR3 size: 11 residues. The V and J ends lost 6 bases and 8 bases respectively, with 13 bases between them. Germline assignment: CDR1 SQVTM and CDR2 ANQGSEA.

The chain joins TRBV30 to TRBJ1-6; D call uncertain. Between the trimmed V and J ends, which lost 3 bases and 8 bases, there was a span of 5 bases. Germline values: CDR1 GTSNPN, CDR2 SVGIG (reference sequence). The CDR3 runs 11 residues. CDR3 loop: CAWRTDSPLHF. The CDR3 nucleotides read TGTGCCTGGAGGACGGATTCACCCCTCCACTTT.